The sequence of this TCR beta chain was determined in a study of T cell repertoires in cytomegalovirus infection. For the study at large: Public TCR beta signatures marked donors with CMV infection and the matching HLA. General observations from the study: Ex vivo responses were dominated by HLA-C-restricted CMV-specific TCR beta clonotypes. Carriage of CMV together with the relevant HLA was identifiable through cumulative public TCR beta family frequency.

Points on this clonotype: Its antigen is not identified.

TCRdb reprocessed the reads with MiXCR, giving one entry per CDR3 protein. Among approximately 750,000 distinct CDR3 sequences, approximately 34% were seen once, and the ten largest hold about 2.8%. This CDR3 spans 16 amino acids. CDR1 and CDR2 (germline): SGHRS, YFSETQ. The V end was cut by 2 bases, the J end by 2 bases, with 11 bases between. This receptor was identified in a human donor in good health (CMV status not recorded). Some clones in this sample may be carry-over from other donors' samples. V is TRBV5-1 and J is TRBJ2-6; D assignment may be TRBD1 or TRBD2 (5 bases each). The sequenced sample was PBMCs. The CDR3 DNA follows: TGCGCCAGCAGCTTAGAGGGACCCGCTGGGGCCAACGTCCTGACTTTC. It specifies CASSLEGPAGANVLTF.